The subject of this entry is one T cell receptor (beta chain). Germline loops: CDR1 SGHTA, CDR2 FQGNSA. This CDR3 contains 16 residues. V was pared by 2 bases and J by 3 bases, with 17 bases between. This entry comes from a study of control samples from healthy donors and cancer patients. The data were produced by immunoSEQ multiplex PCR, yet TCRdb's version contains in-frame clones alone and is incomplete. The sample lists some 410,000 clones; around 90% were seen once. Source material: PBMCs. This sequence joins TRBV7-2 and TRBJ2-7, with D hard to call. The TCR originated in a middle-aged man with head and neck cancer. The CDR3 DNA reads TGTGCCAGCAGCTTACAGTCCCAGCCAATTGTCTACGAGCAGTACTTC. It translates to CASSLQSQPIVYEQYF.